This TCR beta chain was identified during a study of identical twins. Points from the study as a whole: Low generation probability was overrepresented in out-of-frame alpha sequences shared by twins. Models underestimated how often monozygotic twins shared out-of-frame TCR alpha. The study based its conclusions on cross-sectional statistical analysis and did not follow the same donors.

As for this clonotype: The antigen is unknown.

Per germline, CDR1 SGHRS and CDR2 YFSETQ. The CDR3 consists of 17 residues. The ends lost 3 bases at V and 1 base at J; junction bases unmatched: 4. A universal primer site was incorporated via template switching, and the cDNA contained unique molecular identifiers. TCRdb reprocessed the 5' RACE reads with MiXCR, giving one entry per CDR3 protein. The sample yields a few hundred thousand distinct CDR3 sequences, around 8.8% seen once. In addition, the sample was reused for a study of yellow fever vaccine responses in identical twins.

This clonotype originated in a woman under 30 in good health. The sequenced sample consisted of CD8+ T cells sorted from blood. This chain joins TRBV5-1 and TRBJ2-3; 14 positions match TRBD2. The CDR3 DNA follows: TGCGCCAGCAGCTCCGGGACTAGCGGGGGCCGCACAGATACGCAGTATTTT. Protein product: CASSSGTSGGRTDTQYF.